This T cell receptor (beta chain) was recorded in a study of blood T cell repertoires in COVID-19. Study context: Collection of acute and convalescent COVID-19 samples took place in the United States, Italy and Spain.

This clone has just one count. In the source study's methods: The assay estimated nucleated cells by amplifying reference gene primers. The protocol was immunoSEQ multiplex PCR, while the TCRdb copy is restricted to in-frame clones and leaves out a portion. That table gives V, J and clone size, and the DNA gave D and trimming. This table has 95,000 to 120,000 clones, 88% appearing once. This CDR3 comprises 12 residues. The V and J ends lost 7 bases and 4 bases respectively, with 8 bases between them. CDR1 is LNHDA and CDR2 is SQIVND in the germline V gene (reference sequence). This TCR came from a human donor in a cohort sampled during active COVID-19. V is TRBV19 and J is TRBJ1-5; a weak D match, TRBD1 (5 bases). The source material was peripheral blood. As DNA, the CDR3 is TGTGCCAGTACAGGGCTAAATCAGCCCCAGCATTTT. Translation gives CASTGLNQPQHF.